This TCR beta chain was recovered during a study of cytotoxic CD8 clonotypes in ibrutinib-treated CLL. This clone was counted a few times. Produced via immunoSEQ multiplex PCR; TCRdb's table is partial and in-frame only. The sample holds some 200,000 clones; more than 65% are singletons and the top ten take roughly 5.9%. V gave up 6 bases and J gave up 8 bases, with 22 bases separating them. Germline V gene lookup returns CDR1 LNHDA and CDR2 SQIVND (reference sequence). The CDR3 length is 15 residues. The source is a human donor with chronic lymphocytic leukemia. This specimen consisted of PBMCs, obtained after 12 months of ibrutinib treatment. This chain uses TRBV19 with TRBJ1-1; D is perhaps TRBD1 (5 bases). The CDR3 loop reads CASSSSVRRDGEAFF. CDR3 in DNA: TGTGCCAGTAGCTCCTCGGTTCGGCGGGACGGGGAAGCTTTCTTT.